This T cell receptor (beta chain) originates from a study of shared clonotypes between healthy human individuals. General observations from the study: What naive subsets generally showed was a larger estimated richness than memory subsets showed. It was only blood that was sampled, and tissue repertoires likely differ.

Donors were healthy HIV-negative adults without recent acute infections or vaccinations. The count of this clone is one. What it recognizes is unknown. J gave up 9 bases and V 7 bases, and 6 bases lay outside the gene matches. This CDR3 comprises 14 residues. Germline CDR1 reads SNHLY; CDR2 reads FYNNEI. Assay: immunoSEQ multiplex PCR; the TCRdb copy retains only in-frame clones and omits some. The sample shows around 2.1 million clones, 90% to 97% of them seen only once. This rearrangement joins TRBV2 to TRBJ2-1, with 13 nucleotides matching TRBD2. The TCR sequence derives from a man aged 18 to 30 in good health. Sequenced input: naive CD4+ T cells sorted from blood. Subset here: CD45RA+ positively selected. The CDR3 DNA reads as TGTGCCAGCAATGGACTAGCGGGAGCCCCTGAGCAGTTCTTC. It specifies CASNGLAGAPEQFF.